These 32 T cell receptor beta chains came from one sample sequenced in a study of type 1 regulatory T cells. TCRdb re-derived calls from the reads in MiXCR, one entry per CDR3 protein. Of 20,000 to 25,000 distinct CDR3 sequences in the sample, 72% were seen once. Antigens of these TCRs are unknown. The sequencing sample was made of cultured T cells, either the whole culture or a sorted T cell fraction (not recorded which). Subset: Tr1-enriched cell product generated in vitro against host alloantigens. The receptors were gathered from a human donor in good health.

The chain recombines TRBV4-3 with TRBJ2-4, with 7 bases identical to TRBD1. The germline V gene has CDR1 LGHNA and CDR2 YSLEER. V trimming: 0 bases; J trimming: 4 bases; junction bases outside the gene matches: 6. The CDR3 loop spans 16 amino acids. Written as DNA, the CDR3 is TGCGCCAGCAGCCAAGACCACAGGGGATTGAAAAACATTCAGTACTTC. Protein sequence: CASSQDHRGLKNIQYF.

This clonotype was detected only a few times. The V gene is TRBV12-3 or TRBV12-4, the J gene TRBJ1-1, with D perhaps TRBD1 (6 bases). V lost 5 bases and J 6 bases, leaving 13 bases between the germline ends. The CDR3 sequence is 13 residues long. The chain's CDR3 is CASSGPGAAEAFF. The CDR3 nucleotides are TGTGCCAGCAGTGGTCCAGGGGCGGCTGAAGCTTTCTTT.

The J gene is TRBJ2-2, the V gene TRBV9, with 9 bases lining up with TRBD2. Trimming removed 2 bases from V and 8 bases from J; junction bases left unmatched: 1. The CDR3 length is 13 residues. Germline assignment: CDR1 SGDLS and CDR2 YYNGEE. The CDR3 region has the DNA TGTGCCAGCAGCGTCCTAGCGGGGGGGGAGCTGTTTTTT. It yields the protein CASSVLAGGELFF. Based on the CDR3 plus reference TRBV9 and TRBJ2-2, the full variable domain is DSGVTQTPKHLITATGQRVTLRCSPRSGDLSVYWYQQSLDQGLQFLIQYYNGEERAKGNILERFSAQQFPDLHSELNLSSLELGDSALYFCASSVLAGGELFFGEGSRLTVL.

This clonotype was seen a handful of times. CDR3 amino acids: CASSPRETTSYEQYF. CDR3 nucleotides: TGTGCCAGCAGTCCCCGGGAGACAACCTCCTACGAGCAGTACTTC. This rearrangement joins TRBV2 to TRBJ2-7; TRBD2 might be the D (6 bases). The CDR3 extends over 15 amino acids. Trimming removed 5 bases at V and 0 bases at J, with 14 bases between. CDR1 and CDR2 from the germline V gene are SNHLY and FYNNEI.

The J gene is TRBJ1-1, the V gene TRBV11-2; D remains unclear. Trimming stripped 1 base from V and 4 bases from J, with 13 bases between. There are 15 residues in the CDR3. In germline, CDR1 is SGHAT, CDR2 FQNNGV. The CDR3 reads CASSLGEWTATEAFF. The CDR3 coding sequence is TGTGCCAGCAGCTTAGGAGAGTGGACGGCCACTGAAGCTTTCTTT.

The rearrangement uses TRBV20-1 and TRBJ2-1, with TRBD2 matching over 13 bases. Germline trimming cut 5 bases from V and 5 bases from J; bases unmatched to any gene: 6. Germline V gives CDR1 DFQATT, CDR2 SNEGSKA (reference sequence). The length of the CDR3 is 15 residues. In DNA, the CDR3 is TGCAGTGCTGTCCCTGGGACTAGCGGGGACAATGAGCAGTTCTTC. The encoded protein is CSAVPGTSGDNEQFF.

By its share, this clonotype is medium-sized. The chain combines TRBV7-2 with TRBJ2-5, with 10 bases fitting TRBD2. The CDR3 loop spans 16 amino acids. With V trimmed by 2 bases and J by 2 bases, 5 bases remained unmatched. Per germline, CDR1 SGHTA and CDR2 FQGNSA. CDR3 coding DNA: TGTGCCAGCAGCTTAAGAAGCGGGGGGGATCAAGAGACCCAGTACTTC. Amino acids: CASSLRSGGDQETQYF.

The J gene is TRBJ1-1, the V gene TRBV6-5; TRBD1 might be the D (6 bases). Germline V gene data show CDR1 as MNHEY and CDR2 as SVGAGI. This CDR3 spans 12 amino acids. V lost 6 bases and J lost 1, with 6 bases in between. CDR3 in DNA: TGTGCCAGCAGGACAGGGAACACTGAAGCTTTCTTT. Its translation: CASRTGNTEAFF.

Only one count was recorded for this clonotype. Germline and junction disagree at one end, which may indicate a read error. V usage is TRBV5-1 and J usage is TRBJ1-1, with 12 bases that match TRBD1. This CDR3 comprises 14 residues. CDR1 is SGHRS and CDR2 is YFSETQ in the germline V gene. CDR3 region: CASSRDRGHTEALF. CDR3 DNA sequence: TGCGCCAGCAGCCGGGACAGGGGGCACACTGAAGCTCTCTTT. Variable domain in full (rest from reference TRBV5-1 and TRBJ1-1): KAGVTQTPRYLIKTRGQQVTLSCSPISGHRSVSWYQQTPGQGLQFLFEYFSETQRNKGNFPGRFSGRQFSNSRSEMNVSTLELGDSALYLCASSRDRGHTEALFGQGTRLTVV.

The V call is TRBV7-2, the J call TRBJ2-7, with 8 bases that match TRBD1. CDR1 and CDR2 (germline): SGHTA, FQGNSA. The CDR3 runs 14 residues. The V and J ends lost 5 bases and 7 bases, in that order; junction bases with no gene match: 10. CDR3 region: CASSPGQGQGEQYF. CDR3 DNA: TGTGCCAGCAGCCCAGGACAGGGCCAGGGTGAGCAGTACTTC.

This chain links TRBV20-1 with TRBJ1-2; no definite D call. V lost 3 bases and J 4 bases, leaving 6 bases between the germline ends. This CDR3 has 11 residues. Germline CDR1 DFQATT, CDR2 SNEGSKA (reference sequence). Written as DNA, the CDR3 is TGCAGTGCTAGGGTTTCCTATGGCTACACCTTC. Its protein product is CSARVSYGYTF.

This clonotype was found a few times. CDR3 amino acids: CASSRAAGSYEQYF. CDR3 coding DNA: TGTGCCAGCAGTCGGGCTGCGGGTAGCTACGAGCAGTACTTC. The chain is built from TRBV3-1 and TRBJ2-7; D might be TRBD2 (5 bases). V shed 6 bases and J shed 3 bases, with 15 bases lying between them. This CDR3 has 14 residues. The V gene's germline CDR1 is LGHDT and CDR2 YNNKEL (reference sequence).

The chain is built from TRBV11-1 and TRBJ2-3, with 10 bases identical to TRBD2. Per germline, CDR1 SGHAT and CDR2 FQDESV (reference sequence). This CDR3 has 17 amino acids. V was pared by 2 bases and J by 4 bases, with 9 bases of the junction left unmatched. The CDR3 reads CASSLTQLAGFSDTQYF. The CDR3 DNA reads as TGTGCCAGCAGCTTAACCCAACTAGCGGGGTTCTCAGATACGCAGTATTTT.

By frequency in the sample, this clonotype is medium-sized. The V gene is TRBV6-2 or TRBV6-3, the J gene TRBJ1-1, with a possible D match to TRBD1 (5 bases). Trimming removed 2 bases at V and 2 bases at J, with 9 bases between. CDR1 MNHEY and CDR2 SVGEGT come from the germline V gene. CDR3 size: 14 residues. CDR3 in amino acids: CASSYGAVNTEAFF. The DNA for the CDR3 is TGTGCCAGCAGTTACGGGGCGGTAAACACTGAAGCTTTCTTT.

The rearrangement uses TRBV12-3 or TRBV12-4 and TRBJ2-1, with TRBD1 identical over 9 bases. With 5 bases clipped from V and 4 bases from J, the junction kept 9 bases outside the gene matches. The CDR3 contains 16 residues. CDR3: CASSMGQGRDYNEQFF. CDR3 coding DNA: TGTGCCAGCAGTATGGGACAGGGAAGAGATTACAATGAGCAGTTCTTC.

This clonotype is medium-sized (0.01 to 0.1%). This chain connects TRBV7-9 to TRBJ1-1; D remains unclear. CDR1 SEHNR and CDR2 FQNEAQ come from the germline V gene (reference sequence). V was pared by 1 base and J by 4 bases, with 10 bases between. The CDR3 contains 14 residues. CDR3 sequence: CASSLVQAITEAFF. CDR3 DNA: TGTGCCAGCAGCTTAGTCCAGGCCATCACTGAAGCTTTCTTT.

The chain recombines TRBV9 with TRBJ1-2; D remains unclear. This CDR3 contains 13 residues. V was pared by 4 bases and J by 8 bases, with 15 bases between. From germline, CDR1 is SGDLS and CDR2 YYNGEE. CDR3 DNA: TGTGCCAGCAGCCGCGACAAGGTCTCCGGCTACACCTTC. It encodes CASSRDKVSGYTF.

This clonotype was seen a few times. This rearrangement joins TRBV7-8 to TRBJ1-6, with TRBD1 matching 8 bases. Germline V lookup: CDR1 SGHVS, CDR2 FQNEAQ. The CDR3 totals 15 residues. Trimming cost V 3 bases and J 8 bases; bases outside gene matches: 6. The DNA of the CDR3 is TGTGCCAGCAGCTTTGGACAGGGTGAGGATTCACCCCTCCACTTT. Residues: CASSFGQGEDSPLHF. Drawing the rest from reference TRBV7-8 and TRBJ1-6, the complete variable domain is GAGVSQSPRYKVAKRGQDVALRCDPISGHVSLFWYQQALGQGPEFLTYFQNEAQLDKSGLPSDRFFAERPEGSVSTLKIQRTQQEDSAVYLCASSFGQGEDSPLHFGNGTRLTVT.

V usage is TRBV20-1 and J usage is TRBJ2-2; D ambiguous. The V end lost 2 bases, the J end lost 0 bases, and 10 bases lay between the germline ends. Germline V gene sequence: CDR1 DFQATT, CDR2 SNEGSKA (reference sequence). This CDR3 is built from 15 residues. CDR3 protein: CSARKRIANTGELFF. For the CDR3, the DNA is TGCAGTGCTAGAAAGAGGATCGCGAACACCGGGGAGCTGTTTTTT.

V usage is TRBV7-2 and J usage is TRBJ1-1; D is uncertain. V gave up 1 base and J gave up 3 bases, with 9 bases separating them. The CDR3 loop spans 14 amino acids. CDR1 is SGHTA and CDR2 is FQGNSA in the germline V gene. CDR3 sequence reads: CASSLVPGDTEAFF. The CDR3, as DNA: TGTGCCAGCAGCTTAGTCCCCGGGGACACTGAAGCTTTCTTT.

This chain links TRBV6-1 with TRBJ2-1, with D perhaps TRBD1 (6 bases). With 4 bases removed from V and 0 bases from J, the gap between germline ends came to 10 bases. The CDR3 is made up of 15 amino acids. CDR1 and CDR2 (germline): MNHNS, SASEGT. The CDR3 is CASSALGGSYNEQFF. The CDR3 DNA reads TGTGCCAGCAGTGCCTTAGGGGGCTCCTACAATGAGCAGTTCTTC.

The rearrangement uses TRBV10-2 and TRBJ1-2; the D gene is possibly TRBD1 (6 bases). The CDR3 has 15 amino acids. Germline-derived CDR1 and CDR2 are WSHSY and SAAADI. With 3 bases removed from V and 5 bases from J, the gap between germline ends came to 16 bases. The CDR3 DNA sequence: TGCGCCAGCAGTGAATTAATGGACAGTCCGTATGGCTACACCTTC. It is translated as CASSELMDSPYGYTF.

This clonotype appeared a few times. This sequence joins TRBV4-1 and TRBJ1-1; tentatively, D is TRBD1 (5 bases). This CDR3 has 15 residues. The V end lost 4 bases, the J end lost 1 base, and 13 bases lay between the germline ends. Germline V gene sequence: CDR1 MGHRA, CDR2 YSYEKL. CDR3 amino acids: CASSLGDGWNTEAFF. The CDR3 DNA reads TGCGCCAGCAGCCTCGGGGACGGTTGGAACACTGAAGCTTTCTTT.

This clonotype has just one count. This chain joins TRBV15 and TRBJ2-1; D is unclear. CDR1 and CDR2 (germline): LNHNV, YYDKDF (reference sequence). Trimming pared 0 bases from V and 4 bases from J, leaving 10 bases between. This CDR3 has 15 amino acids. CDR3 in amino acids: CATSRDREVYNEQFF. The DNA of the CDR3 is TGTGCCACCAGCAGAGATCGAGAGGTGTACAATGAGCAGTTCTTC.

The chain is built from TRBV4-3 and TRBJ1-2; D gene ambiguous. The ends were cut back, 4 bases at V and 0 bases at J, with 12 bases in the middle. Germline V gives CDR1 LGHNA, CDR2 YSLEER. There are 15 residues in the CDR3. The CDR3 nucleotides are TGCGCCAGCAGCCCCTCCTATGAGGCTAACTATGGCTACACCTTC. Translating gives CASSPSYEANYGYTF.

This clonotype was counted a single time. This chain connects TRBV4-1 to TRBJ1-1; no reliable D call. The CDR3 runs to 11 residues. CDR1 is MGHRA, CDR2 YSYEKL, per germline. Trimming took 0 bases from V and 12 from J, leaving 8 bases between them. The CDR3 bases are TGCGCCAGCAGCCAAGATGACCAACCTTTCTTT. Protein product: CASSQDDQPFF.

The chain combines TRBV5-6 with TRBJ2-3; D is undetermined. The germline CDR1 and CDR2 sequences are SGHDT and YYEEEE. The V gene lost 0 bases and the J gene lost 2 bases, with 13 bases spanning the gap. This CDR3 spans 16 amino acids. This CDR3 reads CASSLAWQPATDTQYF. The CDR3, as DNA: TGTGCCAGCAGCTTGGCCTGGCAGCCGGCCACAGATACGCAGTATTTT.

This clonotype is medium-sized (0.01 to 0.1%) by share. The rearrangement uses TRBV6-5 and TRBJ2-1, with 7 bases aligning to TRBD2. Germline CDR1 reads MNHEY; CDR2 reads SVGAGI. The CDR3 contains 16 residues. Trimming removed 0 bases from V and 4 bases from J; junction bases left unmatched: 6. The CDR3 sequence is CASSYSLSGVYNEQFF. The CDR3, as DNA: TGTGCCAGCAGTTACTCCTTGAGCGGGGTTTACAATGAGCAGTTCTTC.

The chain joins TRBV7-3 to TRBJ2-5; weak D call: TRBD1 (6 bases). Trimming removed 4 bases from V and 4 bases from J, with 13 bases in between. The CDR3 spans 14 residues. CDR1 SGHTA and CDR2 FQGTGA come from the germline V gene. This chain's CDR3 is CASSSYYRVETQYF. In DNA form, the CDR3 reads TGTGCCAGCAGCTCCTACTACAGGGTAGAGACCCAGTACTTC.

In the case of this clonotype: Relative to the germline gene, one junction end is altered; a read error may explain this. This rearrangement joins TRBV7-7 to TRBJ2-3; D possibly uses TRBD1 or TRBD2 (5 bases each). The CDR3 consists of 15 residues. From germline, CDR1 is SSHAT and CDR2 FNYEAQ (reference sequence). The DNA of the CDR3 is TGTGCTAGCAGCTTAGGTCCGGGGCGCACAGATACGCAGTATTTT. It is translated as CASSLGPGRTDTQYF.

The chain carries TRBV5-1 and TRBJ2-1, with a weak D call TRBD2 (6 bases). The germline V gene has CDR1 SGHRS and CDR2 YFSETQ. This CDR3 contains 16 residues. With 0 bases removed from V and 4 bases from J, the gap between germline ends came to 14 bases. The CDR3 sequence: CASSLVAGGRYNEQFF. CDR3 DNA: TGCGCCAGCAGCTTGGTCGCAGGAGGGAGGTACAATGAGCAGTTCTTC.

The chain carries TRBV2 and TRBJ1-2, with 9 bases fitting TRBD1. This CDR3 region has 13 residues. V shed 5 bases and J 8 bases; nucleotides not matched to a gene: 6. Germline V gene sequence: CDR1 SNHLY, CDR2 FYNNEI. In DNA, the CDR3 is TGTGCCAGCAGTAGGACAGGGGTCGGCGGCTACACCTTC. It translates to CASSRTGVGGYTF.